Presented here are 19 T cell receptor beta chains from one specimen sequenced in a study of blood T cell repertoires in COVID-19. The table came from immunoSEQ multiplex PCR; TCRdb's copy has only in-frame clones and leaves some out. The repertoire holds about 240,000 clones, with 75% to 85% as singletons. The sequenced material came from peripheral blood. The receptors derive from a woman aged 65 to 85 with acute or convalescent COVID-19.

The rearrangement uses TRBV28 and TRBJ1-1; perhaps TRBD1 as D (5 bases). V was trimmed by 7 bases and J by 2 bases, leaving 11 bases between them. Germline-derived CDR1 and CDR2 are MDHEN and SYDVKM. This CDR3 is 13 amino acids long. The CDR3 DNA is TGTGCCAGCACCTTGGGGGGTAACACTGAAGCTTTCTTT. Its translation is CASTLGGNTEAFF.

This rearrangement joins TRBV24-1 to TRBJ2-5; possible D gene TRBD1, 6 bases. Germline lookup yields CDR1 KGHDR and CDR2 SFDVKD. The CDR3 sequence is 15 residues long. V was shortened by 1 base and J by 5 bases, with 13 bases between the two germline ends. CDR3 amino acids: CATSDLTQGEETQYF. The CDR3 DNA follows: TGTGCCACCAGTGATTTAACACAGGGAGAGGAGACCCAGTACTTC.

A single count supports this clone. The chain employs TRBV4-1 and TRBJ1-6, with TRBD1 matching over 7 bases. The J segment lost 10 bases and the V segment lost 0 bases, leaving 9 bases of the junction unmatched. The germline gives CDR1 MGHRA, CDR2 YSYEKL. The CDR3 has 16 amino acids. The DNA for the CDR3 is TGCGCCAGCAGCCAAGATCCGCAGGGGGATTACTCACCCCTCCACTTT. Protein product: CASSQDPQGDYSPLHF.

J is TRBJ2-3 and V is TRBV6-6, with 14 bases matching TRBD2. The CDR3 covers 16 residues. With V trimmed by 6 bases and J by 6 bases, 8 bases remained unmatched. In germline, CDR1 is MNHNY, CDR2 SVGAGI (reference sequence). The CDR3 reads CASRKTSGGASDTQYF. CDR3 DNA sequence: TGTGCCAGCAGAAAGACTAGCGGGGGGGCCAGTGATACGCAGTATTTT.

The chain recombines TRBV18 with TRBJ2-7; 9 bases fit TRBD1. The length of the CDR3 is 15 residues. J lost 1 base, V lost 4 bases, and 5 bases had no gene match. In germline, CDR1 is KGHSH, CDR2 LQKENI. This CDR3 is CASSRGGQGSYEQYF. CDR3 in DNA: TGTGCCAGCTCACGCGGAGGACAGGGGTCCTACGAGCAGTACTTC.

The CDR3 nucleotides read TGTGCCAGTAGTATAGGCCAGCGGGGGAGCTCCTACAATGAGCAGTTCTTC. Protein: CASSIGQRGSSYNEQFF. The rearrangement joins TRBV19 to TRBJ2-1; 8 bases align to TRBD2. The J segment lost 0 bases and the V segment lost 1 base, leaving 5 bases of the junction unmatched. The V gene's germline CDR1 is LNHDA and CDR2 SQIVND (reference sequence). The CDR3 consists of 17 residues.

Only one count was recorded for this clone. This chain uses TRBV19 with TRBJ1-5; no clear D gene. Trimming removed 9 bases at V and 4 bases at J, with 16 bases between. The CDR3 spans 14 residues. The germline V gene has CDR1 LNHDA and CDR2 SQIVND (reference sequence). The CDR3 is CASNGFRRNQPQHF. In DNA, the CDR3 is TGTGCCAGCAACGGGTTCAGGAGGAATCAGCCCCAGCATTTT. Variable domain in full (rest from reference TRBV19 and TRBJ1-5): DGGITQSPKYLFRKEGQNVTLSCEQNLNHDAMYWYRQDPGQGLRLIYYSQIVNDFQKGDIAEGYSVSREKKESFPLTVTSAQKNPTAFYLCASNGFRRNQPQHFGDGTRLSIL.

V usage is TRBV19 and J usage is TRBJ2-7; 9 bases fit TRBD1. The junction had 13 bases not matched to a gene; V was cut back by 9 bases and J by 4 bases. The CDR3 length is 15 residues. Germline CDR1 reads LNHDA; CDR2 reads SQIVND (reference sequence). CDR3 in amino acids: CASRPGGQGKYEQYF. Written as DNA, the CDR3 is TGTGCCAGCCGTCCTGGGGGACAGGGTAAATACGAGCAGTACTTC.

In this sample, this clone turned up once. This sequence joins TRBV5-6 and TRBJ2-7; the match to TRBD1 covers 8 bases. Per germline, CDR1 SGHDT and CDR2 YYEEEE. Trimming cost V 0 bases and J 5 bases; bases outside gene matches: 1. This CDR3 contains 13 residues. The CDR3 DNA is TGTGCCAGCAGCTTGGCAGGGGGCAACGAGCAGTACTTC. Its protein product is CASSLAGGNEQYF.

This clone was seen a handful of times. The CDR3 DNA reads as TGTGCCAGCAGCGTCGGGACTAGCGGGGGGGCCTACGAGCAGTACTTC. This translates into CASSVGTSGGAYEQYF. This sequence joins TRBV5-4 and TRBJ2-7; 16 nucleotides align to TRBD2. The germline gives CDR1 SGHNT, CDR2 YYREEE (reference sequence). V lost 4 bases to trimming and J lost 2 bases; unmatched junction nucleotides: 3. This CDR3 region has 16 residues.

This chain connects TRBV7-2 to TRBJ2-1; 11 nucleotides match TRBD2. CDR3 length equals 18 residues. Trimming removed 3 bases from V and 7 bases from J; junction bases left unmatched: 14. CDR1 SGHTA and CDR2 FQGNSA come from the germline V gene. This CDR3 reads CASSLGPLSGGAWNEQFF. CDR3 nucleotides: TGTGCCAGCAGCTTGGGGCCTCTTAGCGGGGGGGCATGGAATGAGCAGTTCTTC.

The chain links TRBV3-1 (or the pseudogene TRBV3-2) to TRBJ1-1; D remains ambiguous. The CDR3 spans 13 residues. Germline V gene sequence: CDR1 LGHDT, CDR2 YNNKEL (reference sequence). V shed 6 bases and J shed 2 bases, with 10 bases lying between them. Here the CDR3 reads CASSPYSNTEAFF. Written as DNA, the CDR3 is TGTGCCAGCAGTCCTTATAGCAACACTGAAGCTTTCTTT.

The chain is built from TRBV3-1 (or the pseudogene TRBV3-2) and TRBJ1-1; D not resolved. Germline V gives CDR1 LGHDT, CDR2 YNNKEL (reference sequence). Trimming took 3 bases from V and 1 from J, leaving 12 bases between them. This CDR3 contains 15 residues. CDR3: CASSHVGGPNTEAFF. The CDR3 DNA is TGTGCCAGCAGCCACGTGGGAGGGCCGAACACTGAAGCTTTCTTT.

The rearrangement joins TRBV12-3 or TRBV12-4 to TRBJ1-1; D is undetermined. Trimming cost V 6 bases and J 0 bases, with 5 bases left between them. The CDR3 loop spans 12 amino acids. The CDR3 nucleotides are TGTGCCAGCAGGTATATGAACACTGAAGCTTTCTTT. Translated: CASRYMNTEAFF.

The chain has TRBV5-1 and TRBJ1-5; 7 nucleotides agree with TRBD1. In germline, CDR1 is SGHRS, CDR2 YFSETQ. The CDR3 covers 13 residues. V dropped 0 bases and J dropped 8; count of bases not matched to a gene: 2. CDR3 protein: CASSLGQGEPQHF. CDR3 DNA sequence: TGCGCCAGCAGCTTGGGACAGGGAGAGCCCCAGCATTTT.

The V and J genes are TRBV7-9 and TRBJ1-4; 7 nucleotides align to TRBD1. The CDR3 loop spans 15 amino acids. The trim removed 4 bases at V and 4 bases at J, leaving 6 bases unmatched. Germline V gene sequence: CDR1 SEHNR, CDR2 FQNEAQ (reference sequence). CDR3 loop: CASSSTGNGNEKLFF. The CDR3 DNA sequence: TGTGCCAGCAGCTCGACAGGGAATGGTAATGAAAAACTGTTTTTT.

This chain's CDR3 is CASSKTGPTEAFF. The CDR3 nucleotides read TGTGCCAGCAGCAAGACAGGGCCCACTGAAGCTTTCTTT. The J gene is TRBJ1-1, the V gene TRBV7-9; TRBD1 matches 7 bases. The V gene's germline CDR1 is SEHNR and CDR2 FQNEAQ (reference sequence). V trimming: 5 bases; J trimming: 4 bases; junction bases outside the gene matches: 4. The CDR3 contains 13 residues.

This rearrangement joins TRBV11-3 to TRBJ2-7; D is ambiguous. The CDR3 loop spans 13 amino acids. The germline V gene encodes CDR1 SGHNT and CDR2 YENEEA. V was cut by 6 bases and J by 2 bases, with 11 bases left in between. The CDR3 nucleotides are TGTGCCAGCAGACAGTGGGCTCCCTACGAGCAGTACTTC. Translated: CASRQWAPYEQYF.

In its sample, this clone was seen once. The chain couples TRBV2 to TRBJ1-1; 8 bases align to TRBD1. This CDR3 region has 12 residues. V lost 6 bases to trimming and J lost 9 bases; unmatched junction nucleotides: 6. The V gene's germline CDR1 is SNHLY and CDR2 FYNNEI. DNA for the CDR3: TGTGCCAGCAGACAGGGGGGGGCCAAAGCTTTCTTT. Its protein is CASRQGGAKAFF.